A single sample gave rise to the 30 T cell receptor beta chains below, sequenced in a study of shared clonotypes between healthy human individuals. TCRdb keeps only in-frame clones here, not all; method: immunoSEQ multiplex PCR. The sample has some 900,000 clones; about 80% are singletons. Sequencing was performed on memory CD4+ T cells sorted from blood. The subset was: CD45RA-negative fraction. Receptors were obtained from a man aged 18-30 years in good health.

This clone was detected a few times. The sample carries other DNA sequences with the same CDR3. The V gene is TRBV14, the J gene TRBJ2-7; the D gene is possibly TRBD2 (5 bases). Per germline, CDR1 SGHDN and CDR2 FVKESK. V was cut by 1 base and J by 4 bases, with 8 bases left in between. This CDR3 has 13 residues. CDR3 residues: CASSQVTGYEQYF. As DNA, the CDR3 is TGTGCCAGCAGCCAAGTTACGGGGTACGAGCAGTACTTC.

The chain joins TRBV7-2 to TRBJ1-2, with D uncertain. The germline V and J ends were trimmed by 3 bases and 0 bases, with 8 bases remaining between them. There are 14 residues in the CDR3. Per germline, CDR1 SGHTA and CDR2 FQGNSA. CDR3 loop: CASSFQMTNYGYTF. The CDR3 nucleotides read TGTGCCAGCAGCTTTCAGATGACTAACTATGGCTACACCTTC.

The genes are TRBV28 and TRBJ1-2; 7 nucleotides align to TRBD1. The CDR3 is made up of 11 amino acids. Germline V lookup: CDR1 MDHEN, CDR2 SYDVKM. The DNA of the CDR3 is TGTGCTACTAGACAGGGTAGAGGCTACACCTTC. Translated: CATRQGRGYTF.

The rearrangement joins TRBV30 to TRBJ2-5; D unclear. The closer fit of TRBJ2-7 to the DNA end suggests the J call may be wrong. The CDR3 runs 11 residues. Germline V CDR1 and CDR2: GTSNPN, SVGIG (reference sequence). The CDR3 bases are TGTGCCTGTGTCACCCAGTACGAGCAGTACTTC. It codes for CACVTQYEQYF.

J is TRBJ1-4 and V is TRBV2; possible D gene TRBD1, 5 bases. V shed 6 bases and J shed 1 base, with 12 bases lying between them. CDR3 length equals 15 residues. Germline loops: CDR1 SNHLY, CDR2 FYNNEI. In DNA, the CDR3 is TGTGCCAGCAGGGACCCAGGGCGAACTAATGAAAAACTGTTTTTT. This translates into CASRDPGRTNEKLFF.

The V and J genes are TRBV15 and TRBJ2-7; 9 bases map to TRBD2. CDR3 length: 16 residues. Germline V gene data show CDR1 as LNHNV and CDR2 as YYDKDF (reference sequence). After removal of 1 base from V and 1 base from J, the junction contained 5 bases not matched to a gene. CDR3 residues: CATSRGASGMSYEQYF. The CDR3 DNA follows: TGTGCCACCAGCAGAGGGGCTAGCGGGATGTCCTACGAGCAGTACTTC. The full variable domain, with the rest looked up from reference TRBV15 and TRBJ2-7, is DAMVIQNPRYQVTQFGKPVTLSCSQTLNHNVMYWYQQKSSQAPKLLFHYYDKDFNNEADTPDNFQSRRPNTSFCFLDIRSPGLGDTAMYLCATSRGASGMSYEQYFGPGTRLTVT.

The chain joins TRBV2 to TRBJ2-5, with 15 bases identical to TRBD2. Germline CDR1 SNHLY, CDR2 FYNNEI. V lost 8 bases, J lost 2 bases, and 0 bases stayed unmatched. The CDR3 has 14 amino acids. CDR3 DNA sequence: TGTGCCAGCGGGACTAGCGGGGGGCAAGAGACCCAGTACTTC. It specifies CASGTSGGQETQYF.

This clone was seen a handful of times. The genes are TRBV18 and TRBJ2-7, with D tentatively TRBD2 (5 bases). This CDR3 contains 14 residues. Germline V gene data show CDR1 as KGHSH and CDR2 as LQKENI. V lost 4 bases and J 1 base, leaving 11 bases between the germline ends. The DNA of the CDR3 is TGTGCCAGCTCACAAGCGGTCAATTCCTACGAGCAGTACTTC. Amino acid sequence: CASSQAVNSYEQYF.

The CDR3 sequence: CASSLVRGEETQYF. The CDR3 DNA is TGTGCCAGCAGCTTGGTGCGGGGGGAGGAGACCCAGTACTTC. V and J are TRBV5-6 and TRBJ2-5; 8 bases fit TRBD2. This CDR3 contains 14 residues. Germline loops: CDR1 SGHDT, CDR2 YYEEEE. The trim removed 0 bases at V and 5 bases at J, leaving 3 bases unmatched.

This clone occurred many times. The chain links TRBV5-4 to TRBJ2-3, with TRBD2 as a possible D gene (7 bases). Germline CDR1 SGHNT, CDR2 YYREEE (reference sequence). Trimming cost V 3 bases and J 2 bases, with 10 bases left between them. The CDR3 covers 14 residues. DNA for the CDR3: TGTGCCAGCAGCTGGGGGGGGCCCACAGATACGCAGTATTTT. Translation gives CASSWGGPTDTQYF.

This sequence joins TRBV30 and TRBJ1-2; D possibly corresponds to TRBD1 (6 bases). Trimming removed 6 bases from V and 0 bases from J, with 11 bases in between. Looked up from germline, CDR1 is GTSNPN and CDR2 is SVGIG (reference sequence). The CDR3 runs to 13 residues. CDR3 protein: CACRDTSNYGYTF. In DNA, the CDR3 is TGTGCCTGTCGGGACACCTCTAACTATGGCTACACCTTC.

V is TRBV7-9 and J is TRBJ2-3; no clear D gene. CDR1 and CDR2 (germline): SEHNR, FQNEAQ (reference sequence). The CDR3 has 12 amino acids. Trimming removed 3 bases from V and 14 bases from J, with 15 bases in between. The CDR3 sequence: CASSFDASVPYF. In nucleotides, the CDR3 is TGTGCCAGCAGCTTCGACGCCTCGGTGCCGTATTTT.

Concerning this clone: At the DNA level, this CDR3 is encoded by other sequences in the same sample as well. The chain combines TRBV29-1 with TRBJ2-5; no clear D. Trimming cost V 0 bases and J 6 bases, with 5 bases left between them. Looked up from germline, CDR1 is SQVTM and CDR2 is ANQGSEA. This CDR3 comprises 11 residues. The CDR3 nucleotides read TGCAGCGTTGAAGATCGTCAGACCCAGTACTTC. Its protein is CSVEDRQTQYF.

The chain carries TRBV30 and TRBJ1-3; tentatively, D is TRBD1 (6 bases). Trimming removed 5 bases at V and 3 bases at J, with 17 bases between. This CDR3 has 15 amino acids. Germline assignment: CDR1 GTSNPN and CDR2 SVGIG (reference sequence). CDR3 DNA: TGTGCCTGGGAATCCGGGACACCGCGTGGAAACACCATATATTTT. This sequence encodes CAWESGTPRGNTIYF.

Notes on this clone: One junction end does not reproduce the germline sequence, and a read error may be involved. V and J are TRBV27 and TRBJ2-3; 7 bases are a match to TRBD1. In germline, CDR1 is MNHEY, CDR2 SMNVEV (reference sequence). The CDR3 covers 12 residues. The CDR3, as DNA: TGTGCCAGCAGTTTCCGCGCGACAGGGCCAATTTTT. Amino acids: CASSFRATGPIF.

The chain uses TRBV7-9 and TRBJ2-7, with 9 bases fitting TRBD1. With V trimmed by 3 bases and J by 6 bases, 6 bases remained unmatched. CDR3 length equals 14 residues. Germline loops: CDR1 SEHNR, CDR2 FQNEAQ (reference sequence). The CDR3 sequence is CASSFEQGASEQYF. Written as DNA, the CDR3 is TGTGCCAGCAGCTTCGAACAGGGGGCTTCCGAGCAGTACTTC.

This chain connects TRBV7-9 to TRBJ1-5; 10 bases align to TRBD1. CDR3 length: 17 residues. Germline CDR1 and CDR2: SEHNR and FQNEAQ (reference sequence). The ends lost 4 bases at V and 1 base at J; junction bases unmatched: 7. Here the CDR3 reads CASSWGTGDGSNQPQHF. For the CDR3, the DNA is TGTGCCAGCAGCTGGGGGACAGGGGATGGGAGCAATCAGCCCCAGCATTTT.

This clone was recorded at least ten times. Other DNA sequences in the sample encode the same CDR3. The genes are TRBV7-9 and TRBJ2-3; D is ambiguous. Trimming removed 2 bases at V and 0 bases at J, with 6 bases between. CDR1 and CDR2 from the germline V gene are SEHNR and FQNEAQ (reference sequence). The CDR3 contains 14 residues. CDR3 amino acids: CASSLSSSTDTQYF. The CDR3, as DNA: TGTGCCAGCAGCTTATCCTCTAGCACAGATACGCAGTATTTT.

The chain uses TRBV5-1 and TRBJ2-3, with D unresolved. Trimming left V 3 bases short and J 4 bases short, with 9 bases between. The germline V gene has CDR1 SGHRS and CDR2 YFSETQ. The CDR3 sequence is 13 residues long. DNA for the CDR3: TGCGCCAGCAGCTCCGGGTTTGCAGATACGCAGTATTTT. As protein: CASSSGFADTQYF.

The V and J genes are TRBV19 and TRBJ1-3, with D uncertain. The CDR3 covers 13 residues. The V gene's germline CDR1 is LNHDA and CDR2 SQIVND (reference sequence). V was shortened by 6 bases and J by 0 bases, with 6 bases between the two germline ends. The CDR3 sequence: CASRLNSGNTIYF. Written as DNA, the CDR3 is TGTGCCAGTAGGCTCAACTCTGGAAACACCATATATTTT. Variable domain in full (rest from reference TRBV19 and TRBJ1-3): DGGITQSPKYLFRKEGQNVTLSCEQNLNHDAMYWYRQDPGQGLRLIYYSQIVNDFQKGDIAEGYSVSREKKESFPLTVTSAQKNPTAFYLCASRLNSGNTIYFGEGSWLTVV.

This clone was detected ten times or more. The rearrangement uses TRBV30 and TRBJ1-1; 8 nucleotides agree with TRBD1. Per the germline V gene, CDR1 is GTSNPN and CDR2 is SVGIG (reference sequence). Losses at the gene ends were 5 bases for V and 7 bases for J; bases not matched to a gene: 9. There are 13 residues in the CDR3. This CDR3 reads CAWLRQGWGEAFF. Written as DNA, the CDR3 is TGTGCCTGGCTCCGACAGGGGTGGGGTGAAGCTTTCTTT.

The chain carries TRBV19 and TRBJ2-7, with 9 bases matching TRBD1. J lost 0 bases, V lost 6 bases, and 0 bases had no gene match. The CDR3 has 13 amino acids. Germline lookup yields CDR1 LNHDA and CDR2 SQIVND (reference sequence). The DNA for the CDR3 is TGTGCCAGTAGGGGACAGGGCTCCTACGAGCAGTACTTC. It is translated as CASRGQGSYEQYF.

CDR3 sequence (DNA): TGTGCCAGCAGCCAAACTGAGGGGAACACCGGGGAGCTGTTTTTT. Translation gives CASSQTEGNTGELFF. The chain recombines TRBV7-2 with TRBJ2-2, with D perhaps matching TRBD2 (5 bases). This CDR3 region has 15 residues. V shed 5 bases and J shed 1 base, with 11 bases lying between them. CDR1 SGHTA and CDR2 FQGNSA come from the germline V gene.

The chain combines TRBV2 with TRBJ2-3; 7 nucleotides align to TRBD2. The CDR3 has 15 amino acids. The V gene's germline CDR1 is SNHLY and CDR2 FYNNEI. The junction had 7 bases not matched to a gene; V was cut back by 3 bases and J by 4 bases. CDR3 region: CASSEVGGPPDTQYF. The DNA for the CDR3 is TGTGCCAGCAGTGAGGTGGGAGGGCCCCCAGATACGCAGTATTTT.

The chain recombines TRBV19 with TRBJ2-1; 9 bases are a match to TRBD2. Germline trimming cut 4 bases from V and 5 bases from J; bases unmatched to any gene: 12. The CDR3 covers 17 residues. Germline V lookup: CDR1 LNHDA, CDR2 SQIVND (reference sequence). This CDR3 reads CASSRTSESGKNNEQFF. CDR3 sequence (DNA): TGTGCCAGTAGTAGGACTAGCGAATCGGGTAAGAACAATGAGCAGTTCTTC.

The chain has TRBV7-9 and TRBJ2-3; D remains ambiguous. V was shortened by 2 bases and J by 2 bases, with 11 bases between the two germline ends. This CDR3 comprises 15 residues. Per the germline V gene, CDR1 is SEHNR and CDR2 is FQNEAQ (reference sequence). CDR3 amino acids: CASSLTWSPTDTQYF. CDR3 bases: TGTGCCAGCAGCTTAACCTGGTCCCCCACAGATACGCAGTATTTT.

J is TRBJ1-4 and V is TRBV9, with D possibly matching TRBD1 (6 bases). The CDR3 spans 18 residues. Trimming removed 4 bases from V and 2 bases from J, with 21 bases in between. In germline, CDR1 is SGDLS, CDR2 YYNGEE. The DNA of the CDR3 is TGTGCCAGCAGCCAAGGGGGGACACTCAAGTGGACTAATGAAAAACTGTTTTTT. Translated, it gives CASSQGGTLKWTNEKLFF.

The V and J genes are TRBV5-4 and TRBJ2-5, with 13 bases that match TRBD2. The CDR3 loop spans 15 amino acids. V lost 1 base and J lost 5; bases outside the gene matches: 2. Germline CDR1 and CDR2: SGHNT and YYREEE (reference sequence). DNA of the CDR3: TGTGCCAGCAGCTTGACTAGCGGGAGGGCTGAGACCCAGTACTTC. Its translation: CASSLTSGRAETQYF. Variable domain in full (rest from reference TRBV5-4 and TRBJ2-5): ETGVTQSPTHLIKTRGQQVTLRCSSQSGHNTVSWYQQALGQGPQFIFQYYREEENGRGNFPPRFSGLQFPNYSSELNVNALELDDSALYLCASSLTSGRAETQYFGPGTRLLVL.

The CDR3 sequence: CASRTTGSRTDTQYF. The CDR3 DNA follows: TGTGCCAGTAGAACGACAGGCTCGCGGACAGATACGCAGTATTTT. The chain joins TRBV19 to TRBJ2-3; the D gene is possibly TRBD1 (6 bases). There are 15 residues in the CDR3. The germline V gene has CDR1 LNHDA and CDR2 SQIVND (reference sequence). The V gene lost 6 bases and the J gene lost 3 bases, with 16 bases spanning the gap.

The chain combines TRBV5-1 with TRBJ1-6; the D gene is possibly TRBD1 (6 bases). V was trimmed by 4 bases and J by 9 bases, leaving 17 bases between them. This CDR3 comprises 15 residues. CDR1 is SGHRS, CDR2 YFSETQ, per germline. CDR3: CASSLEGVQLSPLHF. Written as DNA, the CDR3 is TGCGCCAGCAGCCTGGAGGGGGTCCAACTTTCACCCCTCCACTTT.